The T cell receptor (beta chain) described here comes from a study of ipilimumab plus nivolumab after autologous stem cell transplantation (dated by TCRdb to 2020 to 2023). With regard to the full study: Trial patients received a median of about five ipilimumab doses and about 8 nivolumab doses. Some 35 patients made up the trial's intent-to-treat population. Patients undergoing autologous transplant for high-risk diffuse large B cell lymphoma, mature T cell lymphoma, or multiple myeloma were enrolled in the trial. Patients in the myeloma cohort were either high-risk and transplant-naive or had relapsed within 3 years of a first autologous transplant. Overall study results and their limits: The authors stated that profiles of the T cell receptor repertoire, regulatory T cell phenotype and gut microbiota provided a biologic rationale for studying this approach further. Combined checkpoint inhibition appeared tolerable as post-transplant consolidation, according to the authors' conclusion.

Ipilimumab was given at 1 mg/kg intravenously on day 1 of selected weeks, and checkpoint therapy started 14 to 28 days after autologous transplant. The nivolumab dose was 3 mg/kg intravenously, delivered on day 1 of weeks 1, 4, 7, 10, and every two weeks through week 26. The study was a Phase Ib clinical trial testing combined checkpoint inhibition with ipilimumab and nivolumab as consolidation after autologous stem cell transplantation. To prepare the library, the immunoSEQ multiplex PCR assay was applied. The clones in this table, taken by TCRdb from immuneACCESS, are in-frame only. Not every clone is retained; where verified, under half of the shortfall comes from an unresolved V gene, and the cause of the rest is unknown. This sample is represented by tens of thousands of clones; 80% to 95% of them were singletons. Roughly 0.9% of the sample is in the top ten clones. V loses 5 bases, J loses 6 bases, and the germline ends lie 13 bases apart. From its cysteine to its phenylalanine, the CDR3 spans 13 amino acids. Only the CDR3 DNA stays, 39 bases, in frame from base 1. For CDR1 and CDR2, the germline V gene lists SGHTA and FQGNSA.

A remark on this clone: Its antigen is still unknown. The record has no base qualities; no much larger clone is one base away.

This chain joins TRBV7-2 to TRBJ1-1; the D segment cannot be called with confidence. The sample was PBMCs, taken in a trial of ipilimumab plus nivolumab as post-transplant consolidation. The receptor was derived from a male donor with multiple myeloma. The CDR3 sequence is CASSLAFGAEAFF. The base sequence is TGTGCCAGCAGCCTTGCTTTTGGGGCTGAAGCTTTCTTT.